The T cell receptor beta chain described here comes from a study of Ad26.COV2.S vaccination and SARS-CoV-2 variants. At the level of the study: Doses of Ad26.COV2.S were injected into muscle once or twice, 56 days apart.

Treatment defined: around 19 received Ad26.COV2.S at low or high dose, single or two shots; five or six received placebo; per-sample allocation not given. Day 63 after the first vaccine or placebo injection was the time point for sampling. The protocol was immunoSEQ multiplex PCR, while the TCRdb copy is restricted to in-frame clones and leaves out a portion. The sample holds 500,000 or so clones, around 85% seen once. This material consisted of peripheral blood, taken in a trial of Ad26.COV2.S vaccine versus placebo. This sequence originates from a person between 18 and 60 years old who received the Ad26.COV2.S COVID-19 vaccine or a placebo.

CDR3 sequence reads: CASSPPLAESTYEQYF. DNA of the CDR3: TGTGCCAGCTCACCGCCCCTAGCGGAATCGACCTACGAGCAGTACTTC. The chain recombines TRBV18 with TRBJ2-7; 7 bases line up with TRBD2. Germline assignment: CDR1 KGHSH and CDR2 LQKENI. The CDR3 totals 16 residues. Trimming removed 3 bases from V and 2 bases from J; junction bases left unmatched: 10.